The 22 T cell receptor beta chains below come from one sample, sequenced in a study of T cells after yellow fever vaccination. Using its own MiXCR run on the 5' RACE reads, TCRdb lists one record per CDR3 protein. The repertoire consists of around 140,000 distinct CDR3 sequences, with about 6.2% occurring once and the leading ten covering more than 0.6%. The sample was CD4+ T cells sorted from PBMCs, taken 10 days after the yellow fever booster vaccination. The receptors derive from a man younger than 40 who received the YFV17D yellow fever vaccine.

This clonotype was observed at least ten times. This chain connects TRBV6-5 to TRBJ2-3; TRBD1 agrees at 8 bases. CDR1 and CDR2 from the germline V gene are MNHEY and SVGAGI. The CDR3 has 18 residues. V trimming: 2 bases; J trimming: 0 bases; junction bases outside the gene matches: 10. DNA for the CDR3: TGTGCCAGCAGTTACGGAACAGGGGGAGCGGCTAGCACAGATACGCAGTATTTT. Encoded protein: CASSYGTGGAASTDTQYF.

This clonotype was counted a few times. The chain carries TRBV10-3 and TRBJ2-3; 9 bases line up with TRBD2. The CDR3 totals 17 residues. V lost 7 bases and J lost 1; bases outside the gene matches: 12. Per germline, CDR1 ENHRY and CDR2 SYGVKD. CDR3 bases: TGTGCCATCAAGGCGGGAGGGGAGCGCTTAGGCACAGATACGCAGTATTTT. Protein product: CAIKAGGERLGTDTQYF.

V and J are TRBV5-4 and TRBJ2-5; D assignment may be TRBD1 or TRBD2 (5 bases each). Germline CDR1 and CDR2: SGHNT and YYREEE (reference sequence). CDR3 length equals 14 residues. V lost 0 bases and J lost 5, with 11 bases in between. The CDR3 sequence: CASSLEEEGETQYF. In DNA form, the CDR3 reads TGTGCCAGCAGCTTGGAAGAAGAGGGGGAGACCCAGTACTTC.

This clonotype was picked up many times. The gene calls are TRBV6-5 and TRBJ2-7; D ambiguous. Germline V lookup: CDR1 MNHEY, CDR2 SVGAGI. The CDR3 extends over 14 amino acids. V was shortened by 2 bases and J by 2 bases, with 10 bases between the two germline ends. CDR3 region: CASSYTVGTYEQYF. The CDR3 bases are TGTGCCAGCAGTTACACCGTGGGAACCTACGAGCAGTACTTC.

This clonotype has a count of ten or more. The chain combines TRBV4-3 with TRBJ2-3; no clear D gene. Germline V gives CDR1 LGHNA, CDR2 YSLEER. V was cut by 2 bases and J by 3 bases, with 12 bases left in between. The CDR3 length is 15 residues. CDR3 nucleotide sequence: TGCGCCAGCAGCCAAAGGGAATCCTCGACAGATACGCAGTATTTT. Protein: CASSQRESSTDTQYF.

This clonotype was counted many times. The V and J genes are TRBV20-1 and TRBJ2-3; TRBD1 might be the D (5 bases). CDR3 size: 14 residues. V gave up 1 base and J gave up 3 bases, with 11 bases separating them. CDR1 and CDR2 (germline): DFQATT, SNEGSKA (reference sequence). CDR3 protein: CSARVIQETDTQYF. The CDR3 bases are TGCAGTGCTAGAGTCATACAGGAAACAGATACGCAGTATTTT.

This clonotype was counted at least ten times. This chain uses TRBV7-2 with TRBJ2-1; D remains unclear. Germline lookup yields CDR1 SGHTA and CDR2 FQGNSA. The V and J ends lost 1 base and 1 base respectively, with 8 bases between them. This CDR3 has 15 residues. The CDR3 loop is CASSLGGVSYNEQFF. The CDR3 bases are TGTGCCAGCAGCTTAGGAGGAGTTTCCTACAATGAGCAGTTCTTC. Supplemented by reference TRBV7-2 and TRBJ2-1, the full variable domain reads GAGVSQSPSNKVTEKGKDVELRCDPISGHTALYWYRQSLGQGLEFLIYFQGNSAPDKSGLPSDRFSAERTGGSVSTLTIQRTQQEDSAVYLCASSLGGVSYNEQFFGPGTRLTVL.

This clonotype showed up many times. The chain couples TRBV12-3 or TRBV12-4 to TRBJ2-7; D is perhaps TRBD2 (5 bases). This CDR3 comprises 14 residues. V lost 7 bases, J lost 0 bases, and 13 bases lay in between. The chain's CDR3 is CASTRTSSSYEQYF. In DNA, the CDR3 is TGTGCCAGCACTCGGACTTCAAGCTCCTACGAGCAGTACTTC.

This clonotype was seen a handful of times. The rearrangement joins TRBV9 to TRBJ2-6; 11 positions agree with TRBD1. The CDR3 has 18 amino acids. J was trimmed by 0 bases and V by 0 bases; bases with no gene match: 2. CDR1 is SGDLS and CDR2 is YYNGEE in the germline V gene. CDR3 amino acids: CASSVADRGPSGANVLTF. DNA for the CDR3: TGTGCCAGCAGCGTAGCGGACAGGGGGCCCTCTGGGGCCAACGTCCTGACTTTC.

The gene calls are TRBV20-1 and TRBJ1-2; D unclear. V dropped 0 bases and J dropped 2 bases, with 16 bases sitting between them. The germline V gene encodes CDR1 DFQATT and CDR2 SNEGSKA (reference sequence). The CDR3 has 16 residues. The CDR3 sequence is CSARDRAGMGNYGYTF. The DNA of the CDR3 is TGCAGTGCTAGAGATAGGGCGGGGATGGGGAACTATGGCTACACCTTC.

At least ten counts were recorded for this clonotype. The CDR3 reads CASSLRPVSYNEQFF. The CDR3 DNA reads as TGTGCCAGCAGCTTAAGGCCCGTTTCCTACAATGAGCAGTTCTTC. The gene calls are TRBV7-3 and TRBJ2-1; D is unresolved. Germline CDR1 reads SGHTA; CDR2 reads FQGTGA. Trimming pared 1 base from V and 1 base from J, leaving 8 bases between. CDR3 length: 15 amino acids.

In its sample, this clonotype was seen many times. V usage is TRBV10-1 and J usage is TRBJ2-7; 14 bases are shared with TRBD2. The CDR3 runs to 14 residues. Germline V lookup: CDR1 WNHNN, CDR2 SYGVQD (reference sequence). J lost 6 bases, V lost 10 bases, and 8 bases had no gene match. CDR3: CAIVGLAGEIEQYF. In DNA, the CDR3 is TGCGCCATCGTGGGACTAGCGGGAGAGATCGAGCAGTACTTC.

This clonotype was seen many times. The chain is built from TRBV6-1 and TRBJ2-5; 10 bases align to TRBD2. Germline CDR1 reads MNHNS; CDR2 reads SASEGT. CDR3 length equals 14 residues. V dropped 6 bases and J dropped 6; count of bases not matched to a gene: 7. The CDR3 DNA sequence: TGTGCCAGCAGCACCCTAGCGGGAGTGCAGACCCAGTACTTC. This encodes CASSTLAGVQTQYF.

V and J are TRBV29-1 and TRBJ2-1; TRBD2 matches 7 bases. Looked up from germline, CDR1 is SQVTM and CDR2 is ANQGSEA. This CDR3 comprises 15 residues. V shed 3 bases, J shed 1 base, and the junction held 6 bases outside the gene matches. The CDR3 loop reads CSVEGGPLSYNEQFF. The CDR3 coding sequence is TGCAGCGTTGAGGGAGGGCCCCTGTCCTACAATGAGCAGTTCTTC.

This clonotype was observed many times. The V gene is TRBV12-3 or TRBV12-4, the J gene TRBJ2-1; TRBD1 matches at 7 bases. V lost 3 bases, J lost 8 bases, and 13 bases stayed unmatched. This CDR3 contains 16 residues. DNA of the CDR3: TGTGCCAGCAGTTTCTCGAGGGACAGTGCCTGGGATGAGCAGTTCTTC. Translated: CASSFSRDSAWDEQFF.

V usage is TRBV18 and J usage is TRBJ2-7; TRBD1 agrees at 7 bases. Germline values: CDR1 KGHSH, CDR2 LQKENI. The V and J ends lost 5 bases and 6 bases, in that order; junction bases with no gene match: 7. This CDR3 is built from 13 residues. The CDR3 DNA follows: TGTGCCAGCTCATCCGACAGGGTCTCCGAGCAGTACTTC. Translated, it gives CASSSDRVSEQYF.

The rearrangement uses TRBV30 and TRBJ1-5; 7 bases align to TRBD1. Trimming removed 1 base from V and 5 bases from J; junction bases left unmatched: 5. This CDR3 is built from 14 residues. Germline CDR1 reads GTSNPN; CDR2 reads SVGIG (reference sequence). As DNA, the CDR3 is TGTGCCTGGAGTGAGGGAGGGGGCCATCAGCCCCAGCATTTT. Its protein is CAWSEGGGHQPQHF.

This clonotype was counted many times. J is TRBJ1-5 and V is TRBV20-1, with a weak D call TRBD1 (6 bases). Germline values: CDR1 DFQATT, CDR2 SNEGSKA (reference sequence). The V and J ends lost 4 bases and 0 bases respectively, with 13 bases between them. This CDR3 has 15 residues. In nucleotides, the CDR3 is TGCAGTGCTATACCCTGGACAGATAGCAATCAGCCCCAGCATTTT. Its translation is CSAIPWTDSNQPQHF.

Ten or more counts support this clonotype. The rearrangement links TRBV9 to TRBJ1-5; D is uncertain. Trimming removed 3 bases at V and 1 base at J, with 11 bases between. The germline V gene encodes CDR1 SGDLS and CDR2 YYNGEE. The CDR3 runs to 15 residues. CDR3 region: CASSADPGSNQPQHF. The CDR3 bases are TGTGCCAGCAGCGCCGACCCGGGGAGCAATCAGCCCCAGCATTTT.

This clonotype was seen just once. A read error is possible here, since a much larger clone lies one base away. The CDR3 DNA reads TGTGCCAGCAGATCCACAGGGGAGAATTCACCCCTCCACTTT. This codes for CASRSTGENSPLHF. The V and J genes are TRBV11-2 and TRBJ1-6; TRBD1 aligns across 7 bases. The ends lost 6 bases at V and 7 bases at J; junction bases unmatched: 6. CDR1 SGHAT and CDR2 FQNNGV come from the germline V gene. CDR3 length: 14 residues. Based on the CDR3 plus reference TRBV11-2 and TRBJ1-6, the full variable domain is EAGVAQSPRYKIIEKRQSVAFWCNPISGHATLYWYQQILGQGPKLLIQFQNNGVVDDSQLPKDRFSAERLKGVDSTLKIQPAKLEDSAVYLCASRSTGENSPLHFGNGTRLTVT.

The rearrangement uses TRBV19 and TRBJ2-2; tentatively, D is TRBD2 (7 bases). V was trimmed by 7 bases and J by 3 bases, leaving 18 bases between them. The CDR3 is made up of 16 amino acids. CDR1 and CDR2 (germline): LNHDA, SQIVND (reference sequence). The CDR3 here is CASISGGRTDTGELFF. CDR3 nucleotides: TGTGCCAGTATTTCGGGGGGCCGGACGGACACCGGGGAGCTGTTTTTT.

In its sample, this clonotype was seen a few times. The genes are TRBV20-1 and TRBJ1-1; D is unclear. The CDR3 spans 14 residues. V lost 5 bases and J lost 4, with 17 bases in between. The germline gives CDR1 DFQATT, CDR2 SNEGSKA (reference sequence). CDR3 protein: CSAEEKGRSTEAFF. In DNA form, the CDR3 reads TGCAGTGCTGAGGAAAAAGGGCGTTCCACTGAAGCTTTCTTT.